This is a list of T cell receptor beta chains from one sample in a study of cytomegalovirus exposure and HLA in healthy donors. The protocol was immunoSEQ multiplex PCR, while the TCRdb copy is restricted to in-frame clones and leaves out a portion. This sample carries 150,000 or so clones, 86% of them seen once, and the ten largest clones take under 25%. Sequencing was performed on PBMCs. These receptors were taken from a man aged 18 to 29 in good health and CMV-seropositive. The CDR3 runs from the conserved cysteine through the conserved F or W.

J: TRBJ2-7
V: TRBV18
CDR3: CASSPGQLDEQYF

J: TRBJ2-1
V: TRBV9
CDR3: CASNRDSTYNEQFF

J: TRBJ2-7
V: TRBV5-4
CDR3: CASRGSSGNPYEQYF

J: TRBJ1-5
V: TRBV7-9
CDR3: CASSLARQGDQPQHF

J: TRBJ2-5
V: TRBV5-6
CDR3: CASRPGTQETQYF

J: TRBJ1-2
V: TRBV23-1
CDR3: CASTGQGPLGGYTF

J: TRBJ2-5
V: TRBV7-9
CDR3: CASSLSGTQYF

J: TRBJ2-7
V: TRBV11-2
CDR3: CASSLWGGTGLYEQYF

J: TRBJ1-2
V: TRBV5-3
CDR3: CARSLFRACWGYTF

J: TRBJ2-2
V: TRBV2
CDR3: CASSYNRAPGELFF

J: TRBJ1-1
V: TRBV25-1
CDR3: CASIGSIRTEAFF

J: TRBJ2-5
V: TRBV6-1
CDR3: CASSEALRLGQETQYF

J: TRBJ1-2
V: TRBV29-1
CDR3: CSVGVGEASYGYTF

J: TRBJ1-2
V: TRBV11-2
CDR3: CASSHPGTGNYGYTF

J: TRBJ2-1
V: TRBV14
CDR3: CASSQDLAGVVQFF

J: TRBJ1-1
V: TRBV7-3
CDR3: CASSFGENTEAFF

J: TRBJ1-1
V: TRBV6-5
CDR3: CASSYRYRTSTEAFF

J: TRBJ2-1
V: TRBV2
CDR3: CASTRRGTSGYNEQFF

J: TRBJ2-7
V: TRBV29-1
CDR3: CSARGRAEVGGDYEQYF

J: TRBJ1-5
V: TRBV6-5
CDR3: CASSAYRVNQPQHF